This T cell receptor (beta chain) was found in a study of blood T cells in healthy people across ages. Germline assignment: CDR1 SGHVS and CDR2 FQNEAQ. The CDR3 totals 13 residues. V lost 7 bases and J 7 bases, leaving 14 bases between the germline ends. The second PCR ran roughly 6 to 11 cycles with a sample-barcoded 5' primer and J-beta primers. TCRdb itself ran the 5' RACE reads through MiXCR, one entry per CDR3 protein. The sample records fewer than 2 million distinct CDR3 sequences, more than 35% being singletons. This chain links TRBV7-8 with TRBJ2-1; TRBD2 is a possible D gene (6 bases). What was sequenced was blood. The TCR originated in a human donor in good health. The CDR3 sequence is CASNRLGENEQFF. CDR3 DNA: TGTGCCAGCAACCGACTAGGGGAGAATGAGCAGTTCTTC.